Following are 27 T cell receptor beta chains from one sample sequenced in a study of regulatory T cells in long-lasting Graves disease. Time point reported: persistent/refractory GD, antithyroid drugs over 5 years with positive TRAb. There was RNA extracted from PBMCs, and the TCR library was made from it. CDR3-region Arm-PCR and iRepertoire HTBI primers produced the TCR beta libraries. TCRdb redid the calling of the multiplex PCR reads with MiXCR, one entry per CDR3 protein. The table has roughly 400,000 distinct CDR3 sequences, about a fifth seen once. The starting material was peripheral blood mononuclear cells (PBMCs), obtained when the disease was refractory, from a patient treated with antithyroid drugs. The source of these receptors is a female donor with Graves disease.

This clonotype was picked up many times. This rearrangement joins TRBV3-1 to TRBJ1-6, with a weak D call TRBD1 (5 bases). V was cut by 1 base and J by 7 bases, with 8 bases left in between. The CDR3 runs 14 residues. CDR1 and CDR2 from the germline V gene are LGHDT and YNNKEL (reference sequence). The CDR3 nucleotides read TGTGCCAGCAGCCAAGTAGGGGTGAATTCACCCCTCCACTTT. Encoded protein: CASSQVGVNSPLHF.

The chain employs TRBV13 and TRBJ1-1; TRBD1 is a possible D gene (5 bases). Germline assignment: CDR1 PRHDT and CDR2 FYEKMQ (reference sequence). V lost 2 bases and J 1 base, leaving 8 bases between the germline ends. The CDR3 totals 14 residues. This chain's CDR3 is CASSLWGRNTEAFF. The DNA for the CDR3 is TGTGCCAGCAGCTTATGGGGACGGAACACTGAAGCTTTCTTT.

In this sample, this clonotype turned up a few times. The V call is TRBV7-9, the J call TRBJ1-6; the D gene is possibly TRBD1 (6 bases). Germline CDR1 reads SEHNR; CDR2 reads FQNEAQ (reference sequence). Trimming removed 3 bases at V and 7 bases at J, with 13 bases between. This CDR3 is 15 amino acids long. Written as DNA, the CDR3 is TGTGCCAGCAGCTTGGGATCAGGGGTCAATTCACCCCTCCACTTT. Its translation is CASSLGSGVNSPLHF.

The chain is built from TRBV7-9 and TRBJ2-7; unclear D gene. The V and J ends lost 1 base and 5 bases respectively, with 15 bases between them. The CDR3 is 15 residues long. The germline V gene has CDR1 SEHNR and CDR2 FQNEAQ (reference sequence). CDR3 amino acids: CASSLDDGDINEQYF. In DNA, the CDR3 is TGTGCCAGCAGCTTAGACGATGGAGACATCAACGAGCAGTACTTC.

This clonotype was recorded many times. The V call is TRBV6-2 or TRBV6-3, the J call TRBJ2-6; 8 nucleotides match TRBD1. This CDR3 is built from 17 residues. Losses at the gene ends were 5 bases for V and 4 bases for J; bases not matched to a gene: 10. Germline V gene sequence: CDR1 MNHEY, CDR2 SVGEGT. The chain's CDR3 is CASSQSPRGPGANVLTF. CDR3 DNA: TGTGCCAGCAGTCAATCTCCCAGGGGGCCGGGGGCCAACGTCCTGACTTTC.

This chain connects TRBV7-3 to TRBJ1-2; 12 nucleotides match TRBD1. Germline loops: CDR1 SGHTA, CDR2 FQGTGA. J lost 7 bases, V lost 3 bases, and 6 bases had no gene match. This CDR3 has 15 amino acids. CDR3 residues: CASSLAGQGASGYTF. Written as DNA, the CDR3 is TGTGCCAGCAGCTTGGCGGGACAGGGGGCGAGTGGCTACACCTTC.

The table lists this clonotype with many counts. The V and J genes are TRBV13 and TRBJ2-5, with 8 bases lining up with TRBD2. Germline CDR1 is PRHDT and CDR2 is FYEKMQ (reference sequence). The CDR3 is 14 residues long. The junction had 6 bases not matched to a gene; V was cut back by 4 bases and J by 5 bases. CDR3 coding DNA: TGTGCCAGCAGCTCCCAAGCGGGAGCGGAGACCCAGTACTTC. As protein: CASSSQAGAETQYF.

The chain combines TRBV13 with TRBJ1-4; 9 nucleotides match TRBD1. The junction had 5 bases not matched to a gene; V was cut back by 3 bases and J by 6 bases. Per the germline V gene, CDR1 is PRHDT and CDR2 is FYEKMQ (reference sequence). The CDR3 has 15 amino acids. This CDR3 reads CASSFRQGGDEKLFF. As DNA, the CDR3 is TGTGCCAGCAGCTTCAGACAGGGGGGGGATGAAAAACTGTTTTTT.

The chain employs TRBV7-9 and TRBJ1-2; D gene unclear. The V end was cut by 5 bases, the J end by 0 bases, with 22 bases between. Looked up from germline, CDR1 is SEHNR and CDR2 is FQNEAQ (reference sequence). The CDR3 sequence is 18 residues long. In DNA, the CDR3 is TGTGCCAGCAGCCCTCTCTGGGAGGATCCCAGAACTAACTATGGCTACACCTTC. Translated: CASSPLWEDPRTNYGYTF.

The sample holds many counts of this clonotype. The chain combines TRBV6-1 with TRBJ1-2; 9 bases fit TRBD1. CDR1 and CDR2 (germline): MNHNS, SASEGT. Trimming removed 7 bases from V and 4 bases from J; junction bases left unmatched: 7. CDR3 length equals 14 residues. For the CDR3, the DNA is TGTGCCAGCATCAAAGGACAGGGGACCTATGGCTACACCTTC. It encodes CASIKGQGTYGYTF.

This clonotype was seen a single time. This chain links TRBV5-5 with TRBJ1-2; D might be TRBD1 (6 bases). Between the trimmed V and J ends, which lost 4 bases and 4 bases, there was a span of 11 bases. Germline CDR1 reads SGHKS; CDR2 reads YYEKEE (reference sequence). This CDR3 is built from 13 residues. CDR3 in amino acids: CASSRQASYGYTF. DNA for the CDR3: TGTGCCAGCAGCCGACAGGCGAGCTATGGCTACACCTTC.

The genes are TRBV28 and TRBJ2-2; 10 bases are shared with TRBD1. Germline V gene data show CDR1 as MDHEN and CDR2 as SYDVKM. This CDR3 region has 16 residues. J gave up 4 bases and V 6 bases, and 8 bases lay outside the gene matches. CDR3 loop: CASSSVGTGATGELFF. The CDR3 bases are TGTGCCAGCAGCTCAGTGGGGACAGGGGCCACCGGGGAGCTGTTTTTT.

A note on this clonotype: This may be a read error: a much more frequent sequence differs by one nucleotide. This chain joins TRBV30 and TRBJ1-4; a possible D gene is TRBD1 (5 bases). V lost 7 bases to trimming and J lost 10 bases, with 19 bases between them. The CDR3 is made up of 13 amino acids. Germline CDR1 reads GTSNPN; CDR2 reads SVGIG (reference sequence). The CDR3 loop reads CASPAPGGVKLFF. The DNA for the CDR3 is TGTGCCTCCCCGGCTCCTGGAGGGGTAAAACTGTTTTTT. The complete variable domain, with remaining parts taken from reference TRBV30 and TRBJ1-4, reads SQTIHQWPATLVQPVGSPLSLECTVEGTSNPNLYWYRQAAGRGLQLLFYSVGIGQISSEVPQNLSASRPQDRQFILSSKKLLLSDSGFYLCASPAPGGVKLFFGSGTQLSVL.

This rearrangement joins TRBV14 to TRBJ1-2; the match to TRBD1 covers 7 bases. The CDR3 loop spans 15 amino acids. After removal of 0 bases from V and 7 bases from J, the junction contained 8 bases not matched to a gene. CDR1 and CDR2 (germline): SGHDN, FVKESK. This chain's CDR3 is CASSQDPTGDGGYTF. For the CDR3, the DNA is TGTGCCAGCAGCCAAGATCCCACAGGGGACGGTGGCTACACCTTC.

This chain uses TRBV3-1 with TRBJ1-2; no reliable D call. Trimming took off 0 bases at V and 5 bases at J, with 10 bases between the two ends. CDR1 and CDR2 from the germline V gene are LGHDT and YNNKEL (reference sequence). The CDR3 has 14 residues. The CDR3 coding sequence is TGTGCCAGCAGCCAAGATCTGGTAGGGTATGGCTACACCTTC. This gives the protein CASSQDLVGYGYTF.

This clonotype showed up just once. The chain recombines TRBV7-2 with TRBJ2-2, with a tentative D call TRBD2 (6 bases). Trimming pared 3 bases from V and 7 bases from J, leaving 21 bases between. Germline V lookup: CDR1 SGHTA, CDR2 FQGNSA. The CDR3 has 17 amino acids. DNA of the CDR3: TGTGCCAGCAGCTTCCTATCCCTCCGAGGGAGGAGCGGGGAGCTGTTTTTT. Amino acids: CASSFLSLRGRSGELFF. Full variable domain (outside the CDR3, taken from reference TRBV7-2 and TRBJ2-2): GAGVSQSPSNKVTEKGKDVELRCDPISGHTALYWYRQSLGQGLEFLIYFQGNSAPDKSGLPSDRFSAERTGGSVSTLTIQRTQQEDSAVYLCASSFLSLRGRSGELFFGEGSRLTVL.

In DNA, the CDR3 is TGTGCCAGCAGCCAAGATGTCGGGCTCCCCAGAGACGAGCAGTACTTC. Its translation: CASSQDVGLPRDEQYF. The chain is built from TRBV7-9 and TRBJ2-7; D not resolved. The CDR3 is 16 residues long. CDR1 is SEHNR, CDR2 FQNEAQ, per germline (reference sequence). Trimming cost V 5 bases and J 5 bases, with 22 bases left between them.

J is TRBJ1-1 and V is TRBV5-4, with 9 bases that match TRBD1. Losses at the gene ends were 4 bases for V and 3 bases for J; bases not matched to a gene: 10. Germline V gene data show CDR1 as SGHNT and CDR2 as YYREEE (reference sequence). There are 16 residues in the CDR3. The CDR3 spells CASSPNRGQRDTEAFF. The CDR3 DNA reads TGTGCCAGCAGCCCCAACAGGGGGCAGCGGGACACTGAAGCTTTCTTT.

This clonotype was found many times. The chain carries TRBV6-2 or TRBV6-3 and TRBJ2-5, with D hard to call. Deletions cut 6 bases from V and 5 bases from J, with 13 bases between. CDR3 size: 13 residues. Germline V gene data show CDR1 as MNHEY and CDR2 as SVGEGT. The CDR3 region is CASRESGRETQYF. The CDR3 DNA follows: TGTGCCAGCAGGGAGAGTGGGCGGGAGACCCAGTACTTC.

This clonotype showed up many times. The chain uses TRBV29-1 and TRBJ1-5; D is possibly TRBD1 (5 bases). Germline V gene data show CDR1 as SQVTM and CDR2 as ANQGSEA. V lost 4 bases and J lost 5, with 12 bases in between. The CDR3 contains 13 residues. Here the CDR3 reads CSVGGQGYQPQHF. The CDR3 DNA is TGCAGCGTTGGAGGCCAGGGATATCAGCCCCAGCATTTT. The full variable domain, its missing parts supplied by reference TRBV29-1 and TRBJ1-5, is SAVISQKPSRDICQRGTSLTIQCQVDSQVTMMFWYRQQPGQSLTLIATANQGSEATYESGFVIDKFPISRPNLTFSTLTVSNMSPEDSSIYLCSVGGQGYQPQHFGDGTRLSIL.

The J gene is TRBJ2-1, the V gene TRBV9; D is possibly TRBD1 or TRBD2 (6 bases each). V lost 4 bases and J 8 bases, leaving 25 bases between the germline ends. Germline CDR1 is SGDLS and CDR2 is YYNGEE. This CDR3 spans 17 amino acids. The CDR3 loop is CASSSRGVFVPDDEQFF. CDR3 in DNA: TGTGCCAGCAGCTCGAGGGGGGTTTTCGTCCCTGACGATGAGCAGTTCTTC.

The table lists this clonotype with many counts. The J gene is TRBJ2-7, the V gene TRBV3-1; 9 nucleotides match TRBD2. This CDR3 has 13 residues. V shed 10 bases, J shed 3 bases, and the junction held 7 bases outside the gene matches. Germline V CDR1 and CDR2: LGHDT, YNNKEL (reference sequence). The CDR3 DNA reads TGTGCCACCGAGACTAGCGGCTACTACGAGCAGTACTTC. It codes for CATETSGYYEQYF.

This clonotype showed up many times. The V gene is TRBV20-1, the J gene TRBJ1-1, with 7 nucleotides matching TRBD1. The germline V gene encodes CDR1 DFQATT and CDR2 SNEGSKA (reference sequence). With V trimmed by 8 bases and J by 1 base, 4 bases remained unmatched. The CDR3 loop spans 12 amino acids. The CDR3 loop reads CSQRQGNTEAFF. In nucleotides, the CDR3 is TGCAGTCAGAGACAGGGGAACACTGAAGCTTTCTTT.

This clonotype has ten or more counts. The chain combines TRBV7-2 with TRBJ2-5; D ambiguous. CDR3 size: 14 residues. Germline V CDR1 and CDR2: SGHTA, FQGNSA. Between the trimmed V and J ends, which lost 1 base and 4 bases, there was a span of 10 bases. The CDR3 DNA follows: TGTGCCAGCAGCTTAGGGACCTTTCTAGAGACCCAGTACTTC. As protein: CASSLGTFLETQYF.

This clonotype was recorded many times. The chain carries TRBV6-1 and TRBJ2-5; 11 nucleotides agree with TRBD2. The V gene end was trimmed by 5 bases and the J gene end by 5 bases; junction bases not matched to a gene: 7. The CDR3 spans 15 residues. Germline CDR1 is MNHNS and CDR2 is SASEGT. CDR3 amino acids: CASSRTSGSVETQYF. The CDR3 DNA is TGTGCCAGCAGTCGCACTAGCGGGAGTGTGGAGACCCAGTACTTC.

This clonotype came up a few times. CDR3 coding DNA: TGTGCCAGCGTCGGGGTGGCCTACGAGCAGTACTTC. Protein: CASVGVAYEQYF. The genes are TRBV6-2 or TRBV6-3 and TRBJ2-7; D possibly corresponds to TRBD2 (5 bases). The CDR3 loop spans 12 amino acids. CDR1 and CDR2 from the germline V gene are MNHEY and SVGEGT. V was pared by 8 bases and J by 2 bases, with 10 bases between.

For this clonotype: One base separates it from a far larger clone, so it is likely a read error. The J gene is TRBJ2-5, the V gene TRBV6-2 or TRBV6-3; 8 bases map to TRBD2. Trimming removed 6 bases from V and 2 bases from J; junction bases left unmatched: 5. This CDR3 comprises 14 residues. CDR1 is MNHEY, CDR2 SVGEGT, per germline. The CDR3 coding sequence is TGTGCCAGCAGCCGAGGACTAGCACAAGAGACCCAGTACTTC. It specifies CASSRGLAQETQYF.